Described below is a single T cell receptor (beta chain) sequence and its context. Its antigen is unknown. For CDR1 and CDR2, the germline V gene lists MNHEY and SVGAGI. The CDR3, cysteine through phenylalanine, is 15 amino acids long. Only the protein is available. This entry belongs to a study of CXCR3-negative and CXCR3-positive naive CD8 T cells (dated by TCRdb to between 2018 and 2020). About the study as a whole: In total, roughly 150 million TRB reads were obtained, or roughly 1.5 +/- 0.3 million reads per library. Diversity and physicochemical repertoire analyses covered under twelve donors pooled from two independent experiments. The TRBV-TRBJ cluster analysis covered naive subsets from 5 donors and memory cells from 3 donors.

For each CD8+ T cell subset, flow sorting was done in triplicate, and roughly 330,000 cells per subset went directly into RLT lysis buffer. Naive CD8+ T cells were defined stringently as CD45RO-CCR7+CD27+CD95- to exclude memory contaminants. Peripheral blood mononuclear cells were isolated from buffy coats by standard density gradient centrifugation. Naive CXCR3-negative and CXCR3-positive CD8+ T cells were flow-sorted using a FACSAria III. Total RNA was extracted from sorted cells with an RNeasy Mini Kit. The full study reports these points: Similar TRBV-TRBJ usage was shown by naive CXCR3-negative and CXCR3-positive cells from the same donor, whereas distinct patterns were shown by memory cells. Freshly isolated PBMCs were used for most assays because CXCR3 expression went down partially after cryopreservation. Repertoire diversity was comparably high in both naive subsets but much lower in memory CD8+ T cells. Because surface CD5, which has been linked to self-reactivity in mice, was comparable between naive subsets, TCR interaction strength was also inferred from TRB CDR3 physicochemical properties. TRB CDR3s from CXCR3-positive naive cells showed higher hydrophobicity (lower Kidera factor 4), lower energy, and higher strength and volume indices than CXCR3-negative naive cells.

The listed sequencing device is NextSeq 550. The Human TCR Profiling Kit (MiLaboratory) was used to prepare UMI-labeled 5' RACE TRB cDNA libraries. The full amount of extracted RNA was used for cDNA synthesis, and the full amount of resulting cDNA was used for PCR amplification. The libraries were made side by side, with each library going through the same number of PCR cycles. In the paper's pipeline: With a minimum of two reads required per UMI, MIGEC and MiXCR pulled out about 53,000 +/- 10,000 unique UMI-labeled TRB cDNA molecules from each library. On average, roughly 40,000 +/- 10,000 functional in-frame TRB CDR3 nucleotide clonotypes lacking stop codons were found per library. After downsampling to 5000 UMI-labeled TRB molecules per sample, diversity metrics, including normalized Shannon-Wiener and Chao1, were computed in VDJtools. Clonotype-size-weighted physicochemical properties of the central five CDR3 residues (interaction energy, strength, volume and Kidera factor 4) were computed in VDJtools. TCRdb reprocessed the sequencing reads and holds a single record per CDR3 protein sequence, with no DNA. TCRdb's processing, not the authors', yielded these V and J calls. The sample's table lists a count of about 62,000 distinct CDR3 sequences. The top ten clonotypes cover around 4% of the sample.

This clonotype was obtained from a human donor in good health. Some clones in this sample may be carry-over from other donors' samples. The chain uses TRBV6-5 and TRBJ1-1. The sequencing input was naive CXCR3- CD8+ T cells from blood. Explained via the paper, the cell subset or site label denotes: CD45RO-CCR7+CD27+CD95- naive CD8+ T cells lacking CXCR3 (TNR3-). The CDR3 here reads CASSYGVGSNTEAFF.